This entry is about one T cell receptor (beta chain). Individuals who donated were healthy Caucasians from Russia aged roughly 6 to 100. PCR was performed a second time for 7 to 11 cycles using a sample-barcoded 5' primer and a J-beta primer mix. TCRdb re-called the 5' RACE reads through MiXCR, storing one row per CDR3 protein. Among roughly 1,500,000 distinct CDR3 sequences, around 35% were seen once, and the ten largest hold approximately 10%. The data were taken from a study of blood T cells in healthy people across ages. Germline CDR1 SEHNR, CDR2 FQNEAQ (reference sequence). Trimming left V 1 base short and J 8 bases short, with 8 bases between. The CDR3 runs to 12 residues.

This receptor was identified in a woman aged 30 to 39 in good health. V and J are TRBV7-9 and TRBJ1-1; tentative D call: TRBD1 (6 bases). The source material was blood. CDR3 in amino acids: CASSLVQGEAFF. CDR3 sequence (DNA): TGTGCCAGCAGCTTAGTACAGGGCGAAGCTTTCTTT.